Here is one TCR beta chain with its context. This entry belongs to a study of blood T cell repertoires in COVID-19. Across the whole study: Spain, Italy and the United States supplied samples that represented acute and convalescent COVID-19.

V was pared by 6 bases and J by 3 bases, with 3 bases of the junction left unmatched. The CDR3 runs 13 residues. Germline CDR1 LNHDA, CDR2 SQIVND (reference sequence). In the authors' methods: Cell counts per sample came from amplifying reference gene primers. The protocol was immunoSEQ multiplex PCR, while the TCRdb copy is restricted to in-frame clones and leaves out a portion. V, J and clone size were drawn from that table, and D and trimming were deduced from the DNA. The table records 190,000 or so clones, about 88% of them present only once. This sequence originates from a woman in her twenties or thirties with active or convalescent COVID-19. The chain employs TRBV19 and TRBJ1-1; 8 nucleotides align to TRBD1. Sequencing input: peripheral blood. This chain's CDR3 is CASRMDRDTEAFF. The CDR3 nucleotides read TGTGCCAGTAGGATGGACAGGGACACTGAAGCTTTCTTT.